Below are 20 T cell receptor beta chains sequenced from a single sample in a study of early T cells in non-severe SARS-CoV-2 infection. Using its own MiXCR run on the 5' RACE reads, TCRdb lists one record per CDR3 protein. The sample consists of 35,000 to 50,000 distinct CDR3 sequences, under 30% of them appearing once. The sequencing used whole blood, collected at baseline. These TCRs come from an adult who was a healthcare worker with PCR-confirmed SARS-CoV-2 infection or an uninfected control (not recorded which).

This clonotype was counted only a few times. This chain connects TRBV6-2 or TRBV6-3 to TRBJ1-2; D gene uncertain. This CDR3 has 16 residues. V was cut by 0 bases and J by 2 bases, with 13 bases left in between. Per germline, CDR1 MNHEY and CDR2 SVGEGT. The CDR3 loop reads CASSYSRAEDNYGYTF. CDR3 bases: TGTGCCAGCAGTTACTCCCGGGCGGAGGACAACTATGGCTACACCTTC.

The table lists this clonotype with a few counts. The rearrangement links TRBV2 to TRBJ2-7; no reliable D call. Germline V gene data show CDR1 as SNHLY and CDR2 as FYNNEI. This CDR3 is 13 amino acids long. Between the trimmed V and J ends, which lost 7 bases and 6 bases, there was a span of 16 bases. CDR3 DNA: TGTGCCAGCATCAAATCGGGCGGTCGCGAGCAGTACTTC. As protein: CASIKSGGREQYF.

This clonotype was picked up a small number of times. The chain links TRBV19 to TRBJ1-2; D call uncertain. The CDR3 is 14 residues long. Trimming pared 4 bases from V and 2 bases from J, leaving 11 bases between. Germline V lookup: CDR1 LNHDA, CDR2 SQIVND (reference sequence). CDR3 amino acids: CASSNRDLNYGYTF. CDR3 coding DNA: TGTGCCAGTAGTAACCGGGATCTGAACTATGGCTACACCTTC.

CDR3 nucleotides: TGCGCCAGCAGCTTGGCCGGAGTTGCCTACGAGCAGTACTTC. Its protein product is CASSLAGVAYEQYF. V is TRBV5-1 and J is TRBJ2-7; D gene ambiguous. Germline CDR1 reads SGHRS; CDR2 reads YFSETQ. Deletions cut 0 bases from V and 2 bases from J, with 9 bases between. The CDR3 has 14 amino acids.

This clonotype has only a few counts. The chain uses TRBV5-1 and TRBJ2-7; D gene ambiguous. Trimming removed 4 bases at V and 1 base at J, with 15 bases between. The CDR3 spans 15 residues. The V gene's germline CDR1 is SGHRS and CDR2 YFSETQ. This CDR3 reads CASSRRSALSYEQYF. The CDR3 DNA follows: TGCGCCAGCAGCCGACGGAGTGCGTTATCCTACGAGCAGTACTTC.

In its sample, this clonotype was seen a few times. The chain combines TRBV3-1 with TRBJ2-1; 9 positions match TRBD2. There are 14 residues in the CDR3. J gave up 14 bases and V 3 bases, and 11 bases lay outside the gene matches. The germline CDR1 and CDR2 sequences are LGHDT and YNNKEL (reference sequence). The CDR3 coding sequence is TGTGCCAGCAGCCAGGGACGAGGGGGGACTAGCAAGTTCTTC. It yields the protein CASSQGRGGTSKFF.

This clonotype has just a few counts. This chain connects TRBV5-1 to TRBJ2-7; 12 bases match TRBD1. With V trimmed by 2 bases and J by 6 bases, 6 bases remained unmatched. CDR1 SGHRS and CDR2 YFSETQ come from the germline V gene. This CDR3 spans 15 amino acids. In DNA form, the CDR3 reads TGCGCCAGCAGCTTCTCCGGGACAGGGGGCTTCGAGCAGTACTTC. It is translated as CASSFSGTGGFEQYF. The full variable domain, rest sourced from reference TRBV5-1 and TRBJ2-7, is KAGVTQTPRYLIKTRGQQVTLSCSPISGHRSVSWYQQTPGQGLQFLFEYFSETQRNKGNFPGRFSGRQFSNSRSEMNVSTLELGDSALYLCASSFSGTGGFEQYFGPGTRLTVT.

The chain combines TRBV13 with TRBJ1-1; weak D call: TRBD1 (5 bases). The germline V and J ends were trimmed by 1 base and 0 bases, with 9 bases remaining between them. The CDR3 loop spans 15 amino acids. CDR1 is PRHDT and CDR2 is FYEKMQ in the germline V gene (reference sequence). In nucleotides, the CDR3 is TGTGCCAGCAGCTTAGAGGGGCGGATGAACACTGAAGCTTTCTTT. Translating gives CASSLEGRMNTEAFF.

The chain carries TRBV28 and TRBJ1-5; a possible D gene is TRBD1 (6 bases). Germline values: CDR1 MDHEN, CDR2 SYDVKM. V gave up 3 bases and J gave up 0 bases, with 12 bases separating them. This CDR3 spans 16 amino acids. CDR3 in amino acids: CASSFQGTHSNQPQHF. In nucleotides, the CDR3 is TGTGCCAGCAGTTTTCAGGGGACCCATAGCAATCAGCCCCAGCATTTT. Full variable domain (missing parts from reference TRBV28 and TRBJ1-5): DVKVTQSSRYLVKRTGEKVFLECVQDMDHENMFWYRQDPGLGLRLIYFSYDVKMKEKGDIPEGYSVSREKKERFSLILESASTNQTSMYLCASSFQGTHSNQPQHFGDGTRLSIL.

The chain is built from TRBV2 and TRBJ2-3, with D perhaps matching TRBD1 or TRBD2 (5 bases each). Trimming took 0 bases from V and 5 from J, leaving 18 bases between them. The CDR3 extends over 17 amino acids. The germline gives CDR1 SNHLY, CDR2 FYNNEI. CDR3: CASSEALRPTGGDTQYF. The CDR3 DNA follows: TGTGCCAGCAGTGAAGCGCTTCGGCCCACTGGGGGAGATACGCAGTATTTT.

The chain uses TRBV6-6 and TRBJ1-1; D remains unclear. V was shortened by 0 bases and J by 7 bases, with 6 bases between the two germline ends. The CDR3 extends over 12 amino acids. The germline gives CDR1 MNHNY, CDR2 SVGAGI (reference sequence). This CDR3 reads CASSYSPDEAFF. DNA of the CDR3: TGTGCCAGCAGTTACTCGCCGGATGAAGCTTTCTTT.

This clonotype came up many times. The CDR3 loop reads CASSKDRGNQPQHF. The CDR3 coding sequence is TGTGCCAGCAGCAAGGACAGGGGAAATCAGCCCCAGCATTTT. V usage is TRBV13 and J usage is TRBJ1-5, with 9 positions matching TRBD1. The CDR3 totals 14 residues. From germline, CDR1 is PRHDT and CDR2 FYEKMQ (reference sequence). V shed 5 bases and J 4 bases; nucleotides not matched to a gene: 3.

This chain uses TRBV6-1 with TRBJ2-3; 8 nucleotides align to TRBD1. The CDR3 totals 12 residues. The ends lost 6 bases at V and 5 bases at J; junction bases unmatched: 1. Germline V gene lookup returns CDR1 MNHNS and CDR2 SASEGT. The CDR3 bases are TGTGCCAGCAGGACAGGGGTAGATACGCAGTATTTT. This sequence encodes CASRTGVDTQYF.

CDR3 DNA: TGTGCCAGCAGTCCCCCCAACCGGGACAACTACGAGCAGTACTTC. Its translation: CASSPPNRDNYEQYF. The gene calls are TRBV21-1 and TRBJ2-7; no DNA check was done on the table's D call, TRBD1. TRBV21-1 is a pseudogene segment. The CDR3 runs 15 residues.

The chain employs TRBV10-3 and TRBJ1-2; a weak D match, TRBD1 (6 bases). V was clipped by 8 bases and J by 8 bases, with 15 bases between them. The germline CDR1 and CDR2 sequences are ENHRY and SYGVKD. The CDR3 covers 12 residues. The CDR3 DNA is TGTGCCATCGGGGGCGACATAAACGGCTACACCTTC. It is translated as CAIGGDINGYTF.

The V and J genes are TRBV7-9 and TRBJ2-7; D not certain. V was trimmed by 0 bases and J by 2 bases, leaving 11 bases between them. From germline, CDR1 is SEHNR and CDR2 FQNEAQ (reference sequence). The CDR3 covers 15 residues. The CDR3 region has the DNA TGTGCCAGCAGCTTAGCTTTCAGTAAGGCCTACGAGCAGTACTTC. It translates to CASSLAFSKAYEQYF.

V gene TRBV6-2 or TRBV6-3 combines with J gene TRBJ2-6; D is unclear. The CDR3 has 15 amino acids. Germline CDR1 MNHEY, CDR2 SVGEGT. The ends were cut back, 0 bases at V and 0 bases at J, with 3 bases in the middle. The CDR3: CASSYSASGANVLTF. The CDR3 coding sequence is TGTGCCAGCAGTTACTCAGCCTCTGGGGCCAACGTCCTGACTTTC.

The sample holds a few counts of this clonotype. The gene calls are TRBV4-1 and TRBJ2-7, with unresolved D. Germline loops: CDR1 MGHRA, CDR2 YSYEKL. The CDR3 runs 16 residues. V gave up 1 base and J gave up 0 bases, with 13 bases separating them. Written as DNA, the CDR3 is TGCGCCAGCAGCCAAGGGGCGGTTGCTGACTCCTACGAGCAGTACTTC. Protein sequence: CASSQGAVADSYEQYF.

This clonotype occurred a few times. The V call is TRBV12-3 or TRBV12-4, the J call TRBJ2-7; TRBD1 might be the D (6 bases). This CDR3 spans 14 amino acids. The ends were cut back, 5 bases at V and 2 bases at J, with 13 bases in the middle. CDR3: CASSVYRAPYEQYF. The CDR3 bases are TGTGCCAGCAGTGTGTACAGGGCCCCCTACGAGCAGTACTTC.

This clonotype came up a few times. Written as DNA, the CDR3 is TGTGCCAGCAGCCAAGATCCTCAGGGCAGCTCCTACGAGCAGTACTTC. As protein: CASSQDPQGSSYEQYF. The chain recombines TRBV4-2 with TRBJ2-7; a possible D gene is TRBD1 (5 bases). CDR3 length: 16 amino acids. V lost 0 bases and J 0 bases, leaving 12 bases between the germline ends. CDR1 LGHNA and CDR2 YNFKEQ come from the germline V gene.